A selection of T cell receptor beta chains follows, all from one sample in a study of blood T cell repertoires in COVID-19. Some clones are missing from TCRdb's copy, which holds only in-frame ones; the method was immunoSEQ multiplex PCR. This sample has around 80,000 clones, with about 80% found just once. Specimen: peripheral blood. These receptor sequences come from a human donor in a cohort sampled during active COVID-19. Each CDR3 is given with its conserved first and last residue. A D gene is named only where the DNA matches it firmly. Part of the rows lack a size; the others show once, few, many or a class for expanded clones.

j_gene: TRBJ1-1
abundance: NA
v_gene: TRBV12-5
d_gene: NA
len: 13
CDR3nt: TGTGCTAGTGCCAGGGACTTAAACACTGAAGCTTTCTTT
CDR3aa: CASARDLNTEAFF

j_gene: TRBJ2-7
abundance: NA
v_gene: TRBV28
d_gene: NA
len: 13
CDR3nt: TGTGCCATCACAGGGAATTCGGCCTACGAGCAGTACTTC
CDR3aa: CAITGNSAYEQYF

j_gene: TRBJ2-3
abundance: NA
v_gene: TRBV6-2/TRBV6-3
d_gene: NA
len: 15
CDR3nt: TGTGCCAGCAGTCCCGGGGTGTCCACGGCAGATACGCAGTATTTT
CDR3aa: CASSPGVSTADTQYF

j_gene: TRBJ1-3
abundance: NA
v_gene: TRBV7-2
d_gene: NA
len: 15
CDR3nt: TGTGCCAGCAGCTTAGATACCGGTAATTTCAACACCATATATTTT
CDR3aa: CASSLDTGNFNTIYF

j_gene: TRBJ1-1
abundance: NA
v_gene: TRBV30
d_gene: NA
len: 17
CDR3nt: TGTGCCTGGAGTGAAAACTCCGGGAAGTGGGGGGGCACTGAAGCTTTCTTT
CDR3aa: CAWSENSGKWGGTEAFF

j_gene: TRBJ2-7
abundance: NA
v_gene: TRBV10-1
d_gene: NA
len: 19
CDR3nt: TGCGCCAGCAGTGAGTCGCCCCACGGCCAGCGTCGGTACCTCGGGGAGCAGTACTTC
CDR3aa: CASSESPHGQRRYLGEQYF

j_gene: TRBJ2-5
abundance: few
v_gene: TRBV28
d_gene: NA
len: 11
CDR3nt: TGTGCCAGCAGTTTTAATGGAGTCCAGTACTTC
CDR3aa: CASSFNGVQYF

j_gene: TRBJ1-1
abundance: once
v_gene: TRBV11-2
d_gene: NA
len: 15
CDR3nt: TGTGCCAGCAGCTTAGATCCTGGGCCTGGGACTGAAGCTTTCTTT
CDR3aa: CASSLDPGPGTEAFF

j_gene: TRBJ1-1
abundance: NA
v_gene: TRBV27
d_gene: TRBD1
len: 16
CDR3nt: TGTGCCAGCAGTTTATCCACAGGGGTTTTGAACACTGAAGCTTTCTTT
CDR3aa: CASSLSTGVLNTEAFF

j_gene: TRBJ2-1
abundance: NA
v_gene: TRBV27
d_gene: NA
len: 13
CDR3nt: TGTGCCAGCAGTTTGACTAGGGGCAATGAGCAGTTCTTC
CDR3aa: CASSLTRGNEQFF

j_gene: TRBJ2-1
abundance: NA
v_gene: TRBV24-1
d_gene: NA
len: 17
CDR3nt: TGTGCCACCAGTGACCGGGACTCCTTAGGGTCCTACAATGAGCAGTTCTTC
CDR3aa: CATSDRDSLGSYNEQFF

j_gene: TRBJ2-5
abundance: NA
v_gene: TRBV24-1
d_gene: TRBD1
len: 19
CDR3nt: TGTGCCACCAGTGCCTTGGCCAGGGGGAGCGCATCCGGTCAAGAGACCCAGTACTTC
CDR3aa: CATSALARGSASGQETQYF

j_gene: TRBJ2-7
abundance: few
v_gene: TRBV7-3
d_gene: NA
len: 12
CDR3nt: TGTGCCAGCAGCAACAACCGGGAGGAGCAGTACTTC
CDR3aa: CASSNNREEQYF

j_gene: TRBJ1-5
abundance: NA
v_gene: TRBV7-2
d_gene: NA
len: 15
CDR3nt: TGTGCCAGCAGCTTAGAAGGGGGAGTGGGTCAGCCCCAGCATTTT
CDR3aa: CASSLEGGVGQPQHF

j_gene: TRBJ2-2
abundance: NA
v_gene: TRBV5-1
d_gene: NA
len: 15
CDR3nt: TGCGCCAGCAGCTTGGGTGGCGGGGCAACCGGGGAGCTGTTTTTT
CDR3aa: CASSLGGGATGELFF

j_gene: TRBJ1-1
abundance: NA
v_gene: TRBV5-6
d_gene: TRBD1
len: 15
CDR3nt: TGTGCCAGCAGCCCCCGGGACAGGGGTATAACTGAAGCTTTCTTT
CDR3aa: CASSPRDRGITEAFF

j_gene: TRBJ2-2
abundance: once
v_gene: TRBV6-5
d_gene: NA
len: 16
CDR3nt: TGTGCCAGCAGTTACCGCGGGGCGGGGAACACCGGGGAGCTGTTTTTT
CDR3aa: CASSYRGAGNTGELFF

j_gene: TRBJ2-2
abundance: NA
v_gene: TRBV5-3
d_gene: TRBD2
len: 16
CDR3nt: TGCGCCAGACGCTGGGGGCCGGGGGGGAAATTAGGGGAGCTGTTTTTT
CDR3aa: CARRWGPGGKLGELFF

j_gene: TRBJ2-3
abundance: NA
v_gene: TRBV5-4
d_gene: NA
len: 13
CDR3nt: TGTGCCAGCAGCCTAAGAGGAGGAGATACGCAGTATTTT
CDR3aa: CASSLRGGDTQYF

j_gene: TRBJ2-7
abundance: few
v_gene: TRBV5-1
d_gene: TRBD2
len: 14
CDR3nt: TGCGCCAGCAGCTTGGTCGGGACTAGCGACGAGCAGTACTTC
CDR3aa: CASSLVGTSDEQYF

j_gene: TRBJ1-2
abundance: many
v_gene: TRBV12-3/TRBV12-4
d_gene: NA
len: 12
CDR3nt: TGTGCCAGCAGTTCGGGGGGATGGGGCTACACCTTC
CDR3aa: CASSSGGWGYTF

j_gene: TRBJ2-1
abundance: NA
v_gene: TRBV4-2
d_gene: NA
len: 16
CDR3nt: TGTGCCAGCAGCCAAGAGCTAGTGGGGGGTCGCAATGAGCAGTTCTTC
CDR3aa: CASSQELVGGRNEQFF

j_gene: TRBJ1-6
abundance: few
v_gene: TRBV28
d_gene: NA
len: 18
CDR3nt: TGTGCCAGCAGTTTTTTACCCGCGCGCGCTCAAGCCTTTTCACCCCTCCACTTT
CDR3aa: CASSFLPARAQAFSPLHF